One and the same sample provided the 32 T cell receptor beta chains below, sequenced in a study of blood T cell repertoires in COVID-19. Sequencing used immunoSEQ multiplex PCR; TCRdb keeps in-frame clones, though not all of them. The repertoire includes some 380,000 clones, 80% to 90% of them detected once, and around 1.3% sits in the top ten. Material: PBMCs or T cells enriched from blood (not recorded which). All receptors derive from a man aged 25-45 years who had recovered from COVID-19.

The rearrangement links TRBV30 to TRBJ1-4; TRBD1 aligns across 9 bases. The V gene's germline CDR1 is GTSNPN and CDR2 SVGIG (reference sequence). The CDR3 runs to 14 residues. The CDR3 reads CALGQGSNNEKLFF. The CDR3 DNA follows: TGTGCGTTGGGACAGGGCTCAAATAATGAAAAACTGTTTTTT.

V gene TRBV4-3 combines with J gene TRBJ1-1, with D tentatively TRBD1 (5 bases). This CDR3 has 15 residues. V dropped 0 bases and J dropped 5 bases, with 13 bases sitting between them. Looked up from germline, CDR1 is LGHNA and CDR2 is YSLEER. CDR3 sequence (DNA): TGCGCCAGCAGCCAAGAGGGTCAGGGCCGAACTGAAGCTTTCTTT. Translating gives CASSQEGQGRTEAFF.

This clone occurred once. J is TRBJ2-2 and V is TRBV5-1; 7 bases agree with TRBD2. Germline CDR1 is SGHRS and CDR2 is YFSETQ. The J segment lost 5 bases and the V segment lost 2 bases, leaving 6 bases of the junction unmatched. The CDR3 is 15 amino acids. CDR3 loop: CASSLTAGTTGELFF. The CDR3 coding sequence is TGCGCCAGCAGCTTAACAGCGGGGACGACCGGGGAGCTGTTTTTT. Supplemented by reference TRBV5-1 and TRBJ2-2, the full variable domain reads KAGVTQTPRYLIKTRGQQVTLSCSPISGHRSVSWYQQTPGQGLQFLFEYFSETQRNKGNFPGRFSGRQFSNSRSEMNVSTLELGDSALYLCASSLTAGTTGELFFGEGSRLTVL.

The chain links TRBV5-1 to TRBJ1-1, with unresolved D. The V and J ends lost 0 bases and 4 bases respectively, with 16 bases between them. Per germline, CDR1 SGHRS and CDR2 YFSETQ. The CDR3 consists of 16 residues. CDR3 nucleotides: TGCGCCAGCAGCTTGGGACGGATTGGTCCGGGCACTGAAGCTTTCTTT. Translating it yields CASSLGRIGPGTEAFF.

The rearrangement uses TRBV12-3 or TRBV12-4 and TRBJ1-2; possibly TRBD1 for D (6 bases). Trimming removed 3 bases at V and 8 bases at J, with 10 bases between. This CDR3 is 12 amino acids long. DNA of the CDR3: TGTGCCAGCAGTTTCGGGGGGCGAGGCTACACCTTC. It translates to CASSFGGRGYTF.

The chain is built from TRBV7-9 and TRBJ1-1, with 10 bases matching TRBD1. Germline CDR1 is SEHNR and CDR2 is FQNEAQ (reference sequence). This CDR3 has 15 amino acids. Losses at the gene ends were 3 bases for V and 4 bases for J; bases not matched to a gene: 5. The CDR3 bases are TGTGCCAGCAGCTTCGGACAGGGGGTCTTCACTGAAGCTTTCTTT. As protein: CASSFGQGVFTEAFF. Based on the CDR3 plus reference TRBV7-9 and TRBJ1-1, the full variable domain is DTGVSQNPRHKITKRGQNVTFRCDPISEHNRLYWYRQTLGQGPEFLTYFQNEAQLEKSRLLSDRFSAERPKGSFSTLEIQRTEQGDSAMYLCASSFGQGVFTEAFFGQGTRLTVV.

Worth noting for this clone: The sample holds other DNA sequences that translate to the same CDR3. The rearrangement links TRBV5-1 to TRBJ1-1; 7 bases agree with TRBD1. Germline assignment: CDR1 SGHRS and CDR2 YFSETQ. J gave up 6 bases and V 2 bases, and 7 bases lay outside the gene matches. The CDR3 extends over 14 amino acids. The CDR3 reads CASSLGRGDAEAFF. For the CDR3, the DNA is TGCGCCAGCAGCTTAGGCAGGGGGGACGCTGAAGCTTTCTTT.

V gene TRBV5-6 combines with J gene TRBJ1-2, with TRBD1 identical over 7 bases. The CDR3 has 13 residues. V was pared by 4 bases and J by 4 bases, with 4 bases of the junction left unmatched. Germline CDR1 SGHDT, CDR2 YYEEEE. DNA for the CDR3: TGTGCCAGCAGCCGACAGGGATCCTATGGCTACACCTTC. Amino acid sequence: CASSRQGSYGYTF.

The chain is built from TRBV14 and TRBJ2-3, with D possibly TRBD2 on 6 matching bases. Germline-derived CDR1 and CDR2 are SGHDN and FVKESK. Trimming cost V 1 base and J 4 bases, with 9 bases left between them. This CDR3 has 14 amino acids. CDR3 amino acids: CASSQVGLADTQYF. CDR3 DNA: TGTGCCAGCAGCCAAGTGGGACTTGCAGATACGCAGTATTTT. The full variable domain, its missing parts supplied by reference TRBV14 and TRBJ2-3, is EAGVTQFPSHSVIEKGQTVTLRCDPISGHDNLYWYRRVMGKEIKFLLHFVKESKQDESGMPNNRFLAERTGGTYSTLKVQPAELEDSGVYFCASSQVGLADTQYFGPGTRLTVL.

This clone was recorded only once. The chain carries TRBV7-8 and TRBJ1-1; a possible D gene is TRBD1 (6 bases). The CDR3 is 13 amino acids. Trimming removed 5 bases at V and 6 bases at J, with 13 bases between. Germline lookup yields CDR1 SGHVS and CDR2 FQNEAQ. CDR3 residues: CASSLNRDAEAFF. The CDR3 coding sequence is TGTGCCAGCAGCCTGAACAGGGACGCTGAAGCTTTCTTT. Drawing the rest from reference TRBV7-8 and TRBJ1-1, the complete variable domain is GAGVSQSPRYKVAKRGQDVALRCDPISGHVSLFWYQQALGQGPEFLTYFQNEAQLDKSGLPSDRFFAERPEGSVSTLKIQRTQQEDSAVYLCASSLNRDAEAFFGQGTRLTVV.

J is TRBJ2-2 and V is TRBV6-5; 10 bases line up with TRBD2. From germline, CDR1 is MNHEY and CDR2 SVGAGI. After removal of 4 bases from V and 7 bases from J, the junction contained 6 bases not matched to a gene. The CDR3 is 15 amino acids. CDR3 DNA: TGTGCCAGCAGTTTCGCGGGACTAGCGAGCGGGGAGCTGTTTTTT. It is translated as CASSFAGLASGELFF.

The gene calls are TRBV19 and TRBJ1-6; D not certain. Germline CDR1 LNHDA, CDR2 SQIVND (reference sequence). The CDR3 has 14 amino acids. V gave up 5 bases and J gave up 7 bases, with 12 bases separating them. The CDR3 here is CASSQSITNSPLHF. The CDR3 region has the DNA TGTGCCAGTAGTCAGTCAATAACCAATTCACCCCTCCACTTT.

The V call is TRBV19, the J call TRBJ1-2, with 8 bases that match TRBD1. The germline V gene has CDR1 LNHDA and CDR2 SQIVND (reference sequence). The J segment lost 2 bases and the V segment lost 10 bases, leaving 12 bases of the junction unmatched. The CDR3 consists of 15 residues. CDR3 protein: CATTAGGSLNYGYTF. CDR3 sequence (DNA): TGTGCCACCACGGCAGGGGGCTCTCTCAACTATGGCTACACCTTC. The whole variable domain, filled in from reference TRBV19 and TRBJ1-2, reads DGGITQSPKYLFRKEGQNVTLSCEQNLNHDAMYWYRQDPGQGLRLIYYSQIVNDFQKGDIAEGYSVSREKKESFPLTVTSAQKNPTAFYLCATTAGGSLNYGYTFGSGTRLTVV.

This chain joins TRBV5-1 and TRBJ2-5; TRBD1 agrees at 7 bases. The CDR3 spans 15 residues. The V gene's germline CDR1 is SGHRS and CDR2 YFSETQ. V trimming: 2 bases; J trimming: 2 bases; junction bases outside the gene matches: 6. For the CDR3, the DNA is TGCGCCAGCAGCTTAGGGGGCGCACGGCAAGAGACCCAGTACTTC. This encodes CASSLGGARQETQYF.

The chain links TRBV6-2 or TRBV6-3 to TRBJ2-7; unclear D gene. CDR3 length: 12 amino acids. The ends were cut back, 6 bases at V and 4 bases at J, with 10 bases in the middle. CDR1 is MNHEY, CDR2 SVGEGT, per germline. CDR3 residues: CASSPGRYEQYF. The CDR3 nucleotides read TGTGCCAGCAGCCCCGGCAGGTACGAGCAGTACTTC.

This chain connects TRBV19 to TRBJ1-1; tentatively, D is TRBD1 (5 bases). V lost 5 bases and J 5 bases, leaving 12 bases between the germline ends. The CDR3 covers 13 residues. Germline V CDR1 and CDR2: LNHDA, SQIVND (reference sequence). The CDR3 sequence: CASSVQGGTEAFF. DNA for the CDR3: TGTGCCAGTAGTGTGCAGGGAGGGACTGAAGCTTTCTTT.

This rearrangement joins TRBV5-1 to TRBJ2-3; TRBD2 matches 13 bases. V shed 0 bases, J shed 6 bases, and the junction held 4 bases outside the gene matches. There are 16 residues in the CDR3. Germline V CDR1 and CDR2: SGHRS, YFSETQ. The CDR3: CASSLAGLAGVDTQYF. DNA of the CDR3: TGCGCCAGCAGCTTGGCCGGACTAGCGGGGGTTGATACGCAGTATTTT.

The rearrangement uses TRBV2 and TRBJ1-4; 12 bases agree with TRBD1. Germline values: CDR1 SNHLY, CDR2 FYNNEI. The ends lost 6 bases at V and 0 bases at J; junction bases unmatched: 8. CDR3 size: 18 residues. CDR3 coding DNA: TGTGCCAGCAGCCCCGGGACAGGGGGCAGGTCAACTAATGAAAAACTGTTTTTT. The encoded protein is CASSPGTGGRSTNEKLFF.

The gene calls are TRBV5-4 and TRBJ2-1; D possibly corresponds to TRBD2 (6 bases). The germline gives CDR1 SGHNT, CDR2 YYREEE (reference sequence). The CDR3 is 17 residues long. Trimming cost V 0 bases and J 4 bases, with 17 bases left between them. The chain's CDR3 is CASSLGMAGTPYNEQFF. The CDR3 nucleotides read TGTGCCAGCAGCTTGGGGATGGCGGGGACCCCATACAATGAGCAGTTCTTC.

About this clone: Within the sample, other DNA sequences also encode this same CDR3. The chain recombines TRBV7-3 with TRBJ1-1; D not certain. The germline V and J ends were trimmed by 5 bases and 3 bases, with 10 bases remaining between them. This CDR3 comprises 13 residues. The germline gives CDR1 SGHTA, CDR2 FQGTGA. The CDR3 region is CASSLTRDTEAFF. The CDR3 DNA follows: TGTGCCAGCAGCCTTACGAGGGACACTGAAGCTTTCTTT.

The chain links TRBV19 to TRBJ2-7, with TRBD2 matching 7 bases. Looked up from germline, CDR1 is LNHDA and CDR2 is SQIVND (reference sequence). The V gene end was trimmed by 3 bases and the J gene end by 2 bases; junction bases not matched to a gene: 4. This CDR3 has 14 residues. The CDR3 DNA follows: TGTGCCAGTAGTATTCCGGGACTAACCTACGAGCAGTACTTC. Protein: CASSIPGLTYEQYF.

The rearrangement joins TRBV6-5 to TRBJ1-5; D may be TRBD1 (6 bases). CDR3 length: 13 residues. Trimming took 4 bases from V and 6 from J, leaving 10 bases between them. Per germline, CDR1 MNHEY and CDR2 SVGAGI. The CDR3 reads CASSSGDIQPQHF. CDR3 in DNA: TGTGCCAGCAGTTCAGGGGATATTCAGCCCCAGCATTTT.

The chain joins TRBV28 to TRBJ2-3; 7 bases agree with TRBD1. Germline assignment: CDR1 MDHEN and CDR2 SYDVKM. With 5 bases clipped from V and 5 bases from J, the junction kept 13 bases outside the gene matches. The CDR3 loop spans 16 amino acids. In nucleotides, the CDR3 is TGTGCCAGCAGTCCGTTCCTGACAGGGACCAAAGATACGCAGTATTTT. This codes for CASSPFLTGTKDTQYF. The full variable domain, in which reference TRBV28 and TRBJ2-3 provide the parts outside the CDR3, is DVKVTQSSRYLVKRTGEKVFLECVQDMDHENMFWYRQDPGLGLRLIYFSYDVKMKEKGDIPEGYSVSREKKERFSLILESASTNQTSMYLCASSPFLTGTKDTQYFGPGTRLTVL.

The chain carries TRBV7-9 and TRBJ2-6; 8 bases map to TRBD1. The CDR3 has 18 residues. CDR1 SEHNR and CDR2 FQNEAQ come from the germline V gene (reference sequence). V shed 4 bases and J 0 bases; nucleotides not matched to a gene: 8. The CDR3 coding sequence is TGTGCCAGCAGCTCTTCCGGGACAGGACTCTCTGGGGCCAACGTCCTGACTTTC. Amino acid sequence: CASSSSGTGLSGANVLTF.

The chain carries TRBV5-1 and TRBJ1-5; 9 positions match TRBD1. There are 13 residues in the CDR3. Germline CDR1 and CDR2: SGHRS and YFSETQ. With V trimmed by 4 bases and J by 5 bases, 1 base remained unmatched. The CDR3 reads CASSRDRDQPQHF. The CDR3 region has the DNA TGCGCCAGCAGCCGGGACAGGGATCAGCCCCAGCATTTT.

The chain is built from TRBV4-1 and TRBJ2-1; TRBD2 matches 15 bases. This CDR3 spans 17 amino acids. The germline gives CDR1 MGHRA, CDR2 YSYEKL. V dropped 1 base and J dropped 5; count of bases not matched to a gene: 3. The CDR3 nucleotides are TGCGCCAGCAGCCAAGTGGGACTAGCGGGGGGTCACAATGAGCAGTTCTTC. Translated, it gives CASSQVGLAGGHNEQFF.

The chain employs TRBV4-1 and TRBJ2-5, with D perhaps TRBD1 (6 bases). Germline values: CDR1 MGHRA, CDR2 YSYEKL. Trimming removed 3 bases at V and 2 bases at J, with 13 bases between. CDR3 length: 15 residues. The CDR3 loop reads CASSHPLDRQETQYF. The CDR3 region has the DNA TGCGCCAGCAGCCATCCCCTCGACAGGCAAGAGACCCAGTACTTC.

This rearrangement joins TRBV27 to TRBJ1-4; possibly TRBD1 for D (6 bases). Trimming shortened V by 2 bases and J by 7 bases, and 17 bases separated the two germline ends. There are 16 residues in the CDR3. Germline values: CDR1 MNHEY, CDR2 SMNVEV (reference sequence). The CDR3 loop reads CASSLRSAQGSEKLFF. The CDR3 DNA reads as TGTGCCAGCAGTTTACGTTCGGCCCAGGGGAGTGAAAAACTGTTTTTT.

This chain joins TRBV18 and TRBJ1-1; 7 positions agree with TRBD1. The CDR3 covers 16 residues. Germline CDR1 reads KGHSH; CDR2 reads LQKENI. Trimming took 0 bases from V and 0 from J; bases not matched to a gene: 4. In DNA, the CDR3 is TGTGCCAGCTCACCACCAAACAGGGGTATGAACACTGAAGCTTTCTTT. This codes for CASSPPNRGMNTEAFF. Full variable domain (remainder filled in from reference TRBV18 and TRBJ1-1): NAGVMQNPRHLVRRRGQEARLRCSPMKGHSHVYWYRQLPEEGLKFMVYLQKENIIDESGMPKERFSAEFPKEGPSILRIQQVVRGDSAAYFCASSPPNRGMNTEAFFGQGTRLTVV.

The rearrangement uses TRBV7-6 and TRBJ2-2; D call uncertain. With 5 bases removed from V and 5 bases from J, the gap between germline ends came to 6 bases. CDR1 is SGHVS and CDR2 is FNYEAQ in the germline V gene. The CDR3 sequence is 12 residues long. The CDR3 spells CASSPRTGELFF. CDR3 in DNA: TGTGCCAGCAGCCCCCGTACCGGGGAGCTGTTTTTT.

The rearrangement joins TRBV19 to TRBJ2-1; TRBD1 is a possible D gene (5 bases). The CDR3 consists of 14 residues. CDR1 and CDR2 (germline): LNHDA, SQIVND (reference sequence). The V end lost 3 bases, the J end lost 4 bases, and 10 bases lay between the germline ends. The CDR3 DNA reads TGTGCCAGTAGTATCTCAGGGCTTTACAATGAGCAGTTCTTC. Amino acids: CASSISGLYNEQFF.

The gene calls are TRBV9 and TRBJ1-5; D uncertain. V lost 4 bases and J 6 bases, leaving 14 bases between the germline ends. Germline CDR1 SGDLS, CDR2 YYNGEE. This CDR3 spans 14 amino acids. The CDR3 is CASSKGGDGQPQHF. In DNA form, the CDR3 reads TGTGCCAGCAGCAAAGGCGGGGATGGTCAGCCCCAGCATTTT. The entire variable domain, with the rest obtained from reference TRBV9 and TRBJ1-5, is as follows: DSGVTQTPKHLITATGQRVTLRCSPRSGDLSVYWYQQSLDQGLQFLIQYYNGEERAKGNILERFSAQQFPDLHSELNLSSLELGDSALYFCASSKGGDGQPQHFGDGTRLSIL.